These 14 T cell receptor beta chains share one sample of origin, sequenced in a study of blood T cell repertoires in COVID-19. Profiling relied on immunoSEQ multiplex PCR, and the TCRdb table lists in-frame clones only, not all of them. The data contain around 140,000 clones, 88% of them singletons. Sequenced material: peripheral blood. The receptors here all came from a man in his 70s with active COVID-19.

The chain recombines TRBV5-1 with TRBJ2-2, with D possibly matching TRBD1 (5 bases). The CDR3 extends over 14 amino acids. V lost 4 bases and J lost 1, with 8 bases in between. Germline V gene lookup returns CDR1 SGHRS and CDR2 YFSETQ. Here the CDR3 DNA reads TGCGCCAGCAGCACTGGACAGAACACCGGGGAGCTGTTTTTT. Translated, it gives CASSTGQNTGELFF.

This clone was seen a few times. J is TRBJ1-5 and V is TRBV3-1 (or the pseudogene TRBV3-2), with no clear D. V gave up 4 bases and J gave up 9 bases, with 22 bases separating them. The germline gives CDR1 LGHDT, CDR2 YNNKEL (reference sequence). The CDR3 contains 16 residues. As DNA, the CDR3 is TGTGCCAGCAGCCGAGCCCGAGGGCTCACCCCCCGGCCCCAGCATTTT. Encoded protein: CASSRARGLTPRPQHF.

This chain joins TRBV7-2 and TRBJ2-7; weak D call: TRBD2 (6 bases). Germline loops: CDR1 SGHTA, CDR2 FQGNSA. The V gene lost 2 bases and the J gene lost 2 bases, with 10 bases spanning the gap. The CDR3 sequence is 14 residues long. The CDR3 DNA reads as TGTGCCAGCAGCTTACTGCGGGGCCCCTACGAGCAGTACTTC. Amino acid sequence: CASSLLRGPYEQYF.

This rearrangement joins TRBV27 to TRBJ1-4, with 7 bases identical to TRBD1. Germline CDR1 and CDR2: MNHEY and SMNVEV (reference sequence). The CDR3 spans 14 residues. J lost 10 bases, V lost 4 bases, and 9 bases had no gene match. This CDR3 is CASSSGTALGKLFF. For the CDR3, the DNA is TGTGCCAGCAGTTCCGGGACAGCACTTGGAAAACTGTTTTTT.

This rearrangement joins TRBV3-1 (or the pseudogene TRBV3-2) to TRBJ2-7; 7 positions agree with TRBD2. J was trimmed by 3 bases and V by 5 bases; bases with no gene match: 7. The CDR3 loop spans 14 amino acids. Germline-derived CDR1 and CDR2 are LGHDT and YNNKEL (reference sequence). DNA for the CDR3: TGTGCCAGCAGCGATACTAGCGTGCTCTACGAGCAGTACTTC. Translating it yields CASSDTSVLYEQYF.

The chain links TRBV2 to TRBJ2-7; tentatively, D is TRBD2 (5 bases). The CDR3 is 15 amino acids. Trimming shortened V by 6 bases and J by 1 base, and 16 bases separated the two germline ends. CDR1 and CDR2 from the germline V gene are SNHLY and FYNNEI. CDR3 nucleotide sequence: TGTGCCAGCAGACCGGAGGCGGCCCGTTCCTACGAGCAGTACTTC. Translated, it gives CASRPEAARSYEQYF.

The rearrangement links TRBV5-8 to TRBJ2-5; tentatively, D is TRBD1 (6 bases). Trimming took off 4 bases at V and 10 bases at J, with 17 bases between the two ends. This CDR3 region has 13 residues. Per the germline V gene, CDR1 is SGHTS and CDR2 is YDEGEE. The CDR3 DNA sequence: TGTGCCAGCAGCCCGGGGACACCGGGGAGCCAGTACTTC. As protein: CASSPGTPGSQYF.

The chain has TRBV11-2 and TRBJ2-5; 8 nucleotides agree with TRBD1. The CDR3 sequence is 15 residues long. The J segment lost 1 base and the V segment lost 6 bases, leaving 7 bases of the junction unmatched. The germline CDR1 and CDR2 sequences are SGHAT and FQNNGV. CDR3 residues: CASRTTGQAQETQYF. The DNA for the CDR3 is TGTGCCAGCAGAACTACGGGACAGGCCCAAGAGACCCAGTACTTC. Filled out from reference TRBV11-2 and TRBJ2-5, the complete variable domain reads EAGVAQSPRYKIIEKRQSVAFWCNPISGHATLYWYQQILGQGPKLLIQFQNNGVVDDSQLPKDRFSAERLKGVDSTLKIQPAKLEDSAVYLCASRTTGQAQETQYFGPGTRLLVL.

The chain joins TRBV19 to TRBJ1-2, with D uncertain. The length of the CDR3 is 15 residues. Trimming removed 2 bases from V and 0 bases from J, with 10 bases in between. CDR1 and CDR2 from the germline V gene are LNHDA and SQIVND (reference sequence). DNA of the CDR3: TGTGCCAGTAGTATACGGGATAGAGCTAACTATGGCTACACCTTC. It is translated as CASSIRDRANYGYTF.

The chain uses TRBV18 and TRBJ2-7; 7 bases align to TRBD1. The CDR3 runs to 15 residues. V gave up 2 bases and J gave up 0 bases; unmatched junction bases: 4. Per the germline V gene, CDR1 is KGHSH and CDR2 is LQKENI. In DNA form, the CDR3 reads TGTGCCAGCTCACCAGGGACAGAGAGCTCCTACGAGCAGTACTTC. Protein product: CASSPGTESSYEQYF.

The chain carries TRBV19 and TRBJ1-5; 10 positions match TRBD1. J gave up 4 bases and V 7 bases, and 16 bases lay outside the gene matches. The CDR3 covers 18 residues. Germline CDR1 is LNHDA and CDR2 is SQIVND (reference sequence). CDR3 coding DNA: TGTGCCAGTACCAAGATAGGGACAGGGGCGATTGGGAATCAGCCCCAGCATTTT. Translation gives CASTKIGTGAIGNQPQHF.

The gene calls are TRBV6-6 and TRBJ1-3, with D perhaps matching TRBD1 (5 bases). The CDR3 totals 15 residues. V dropped 8 bases and J dropped 3 bases, with 17 bases sitting between them. The germline CDR1 and CDR2 sequences are MNHNY and SVGAGI (reference sequence). CDR3 residues: CASRSSGGNGNTIYF. The CDR3 DNA is TGTGCCAGCCGCTCCTCCGGGGGAAATGGAAACACCATATATTTT.

The CDR3 DNA reads as TGTGCCAGCACCGCCCAGCTGGGGGCTGAGCAGTTCTTC. Translation: CASTAQLGAEQFF. The chain recombines TRBV6-5 with TRBJ2-1; TRBD1 is a possible D gene (6 bases). V was pared by 7 bases and J by 9 bases, with 16 bases between. This CDR3 spans 13 amino acids. Germline V CDR1 and CDR2: MNHEY, SVGAGI.

Written as DNA, the CDR3 is TGTGCCAGCAGCCCCGGGACAGGGAAACCCTACGAGCAGTACTTC. Its translation: CASSPGTGKPYEQYF. The chain combines TRBV7-9 with TRBJ2-7; TRBD1 matches at 9 bases. The CDR3 loop spans 15 amino acids. From germline, CDR1 is SEHNR and CDR2 FQNEAQ (reference sequence). V shed 5 bases and J 2 bases; nucleotides not matched to a gene: 7.